The 6 T cell receptor beta chains given below trace back to one sample, sequenced in a study of cytotoxic CD8 clonotypes in ibrutinib-treated CLL. Produced via immunoSEQ multiplex PCR; TCRdb's table is partial and in-frame only. The table includes hundreds of thousands of clones, 70% detected once. The input for sequencing was PBMCs, taken after 24 months of ibrutinib treatment. These receptors were taken from a human donor with chronic lymphocytic leukemia.

The gene calls are TRBV19 and TRBJ1-2; a possible D gene is TRBD1 (5 bases). The CDR3 is 12 residues long. CDR1 is LNHDA and CDR2 is SQIVND in the germline V gene (reference sequence). Trimming took off 7 bases at V and 7 bases at J, with 13 bases between the two ends. CDR3 in amino acids: CASNQGISGYTF. DNA of the CDR3: TGTGCCAGTAACCAGGGTATTAGTGGCTACACCTTC.

The chain couples TRBV5-1 to TRBJ2-7; 9 nucleotides match TRBD1. The length of the CDR3 is 15 residues. Germline values: CDR1 SGHRS, CDR2 YFSETQ. Trimming at V came to 4 bases and at J to 6 bases, leaving 11 bases not matched to a gene. As DNA, the CDR3 is TGCGCCAGCAGCCCGGGGGACAGGGTTCAGGTCGAGCAGTACTTC. This gives the protein CASSPGDRVQVEQYF.

In its sample, this clone was seen a few times. V gene TRBV27 combines with J gene TRBJ2-7, with TRBD1 as a possible D gene (7 bases). The CDR3 loop spans 12 amino acids. The germline V and J ends were trimmed by 6 bases and 5 bases, with 11 bases remaining between them. Germline CDR1 and CDR2: MNHEY and SMNVEV (reference sequence). CDR3 in amino acids: CASRQGGHEQYF. In nucleotides, the CDR3 is TGTGCCAGCAGGCAGGGGGGCCACGAGCAGTACTTC.

CDR3 protein: CASSLFGGQLLSYEQYF. The CDR3 bases are TGTGCCAGCAGTTTGTTTGGAGGCCAGCTACTTTCCTACGAGCAGTACTTC. The chain joins TRBV28 to TRBJ2-7; D is perhaps TRBD2 (5 bases). This CDR3 has 17 residues. V shed 3 bases and J shed 1 base, with 19 bases lying between them. Per germline, CDR1 MDHEN and CDR2 SYDVKM.

This clone was counted only a few times. The rearrangement links TRBV5-1 to TRBJ2-1, with a weak D call TRBD2 (6 bases). From germline, CDR1 is SGHRS and CDR2 YFSETQ. Trimming left V 5 bases short and J 0 bases short, with 18 bases between. This CDR3 has 17 amino acids. CDR3 coding DNA: TGCGCCAGCAGAATCCGGGAGCAGCCGAGCTCCTACAATGAGCAGTTCTTC. The encoded protein is CASRIREQPSSYNEQFF.

This clone was counted between two and nine times. This chain connects TRBV27 to TRBJ2-1; no definite D call. The germline gives CDR1 MNHEY, CDR2 SMNVEV (reference sequence). This CDR3 contains 12 residues. Trimming shortened V by 6 bases and J by 4 bases, and 7 bases separated the two germline ends. Written as DNA, the CDR3 is TGTGCCAGCAGCGACCTTTACAATGAGCAGTTCTTC. Translation gives CASSDLYNEQFF.